This TCR beta chain was identified during a study of blood T cells in healthy people across ages. Study information: T cells yielded about one barcoded beta molecule per two cells through template switching. Whole-study results and caveats: The recorded TCR beta diversity per million T cells decreased in a roughly linear manner with age. Naive CD4+ cells and diversity were both higher in long-lived donors than in aged donors.

About this clonotype: The antigen remains undetermined.

Trimming removed 6 bases at V and 0 bases at J, with 8 bases between. Germline lookup yields CDR1 MNHNS and CDR2 SASEGT. This CDR3 spans 13 amino acids. The second PCR ran about 6 to 11 cycles with a sample-barcoded 5' primer and J-beta primers. A template-switch adaptor with 12 random nucleotides tagged each cDNA molecule. TCRdb re-called the 5' RACE reads through MiXCR, storing one row per CDR3 protein. The top ten clones hold 30% to 35% of a sample with roughly 680,000 distinct CDR3 sequences, approximately 49% of them seen once. The J gene is TRBJ1-1, the V gene TRBV6-1, with D hard to call. The origin of this receptor is a woman aged 60-75 years in good health. The sequencing sample was made of blood. CDR3 sequence reads: CASSQRMNTEAFF. The CDR3 DNA reads as TGTGCCAGCAGCCAGAGAATGAACACTGAAGCTTTCTTT.